Listed here are 20 T cell receptor beta chains from one sample, sequenced in a study of glioma-infiltrating T cells after dendritic cell vaccination. Produced via immunoSEQ multiplex PCR; TCRdb's table is partial and in-frame only. Of tens of thousands of clones detected, 70% to 90% appear once; the ten largest clones hold 2.5% to 3%. Material: blood, obtained before dendritic cell vaccination. The receptor source for this set is a human donor with glioblastoma.

This chain links TRBV7-9 with TRBJ1-1; a weak D match, TRBD1 (5 bases). V lost 4 bases and J lost 4, with 19 bases in between. The CDR3 loop spans 16 amino acids. The germline V gene has CDR1 SEHNR and CDR2 FQNEAQ (reference sequence). DNA for the CDR3: TGTGCCAGCAGCTCTGGGACGGCCTACGGGGGCACTGAAGCTTTCTTT. It translates to CASSSGTAYGGTEAFF.

This clone was recorded once. For the CDR3, the DNA is TGTGCCAGCGCCAAGAGGAAAAACGAGCAGTACTTC. Translated, it gives CASAKRKNEQYF. The chain has TRBV6-5 and TRBJ2-7; no reliable D call. V lost 8 bases and J lost 5, with 13 bases in between. Germline lookup yields CDR1 MNHEY and CDR2 SVGAGI. The CDR3 is 12 residues long.

This clone was seen just once. CDR3: CASSYSEGGTYNEQFF. Here the CDR3 DNA reads TGTGCCAGCAGTTACTCCGAAGGAGGGACCTACAATGAGCAGTTCTTC. The rearrangement links TRBV6-6 to TRBJ2-1, with D possibly being TRBD2 (6 bases). The V end lost 0 bases, the J end lost 2 bases, and 11 bases lay between the germline ends. The germline V gene has CDR1 MNHNY and CDR2 SVGAGI (reference sequence). The CDR3 is 16 residues long.

Remarks on this clone: Other DNA sequences in the sample encode the same CDR3. The V and J genes are TRBV2 and TRBJ2-5; D is perhaps TRBD2 (6 bases). The germline V and J ends were trimmed by 8 bases and 0 bases, with 7 bases remaining between them. CDR3 length equals 12 residues. Germline CDR1 SNHLY, CDR2 FYNNEI. As DNA, the CDR3 is TGTGCCAGCCGCGGGGACCAAGAGACCCAGTACTTC. Its translation: CASRGDQETQYF. Based on the CDR3 plus reference TRBV2 and TRBJ2-5, the full variable domain is EPEVTQTPSHQVTQMGQEVILRCVPISNHLYFYWYRQILGQKVEFLVSFYNNEISEKSEIFDDQFSVERPDGSNFTLKIRSTKLEDSAMYFCASRGDQETQYFGPGTRLLVL.

This clone occurred once. The rearrangement links TRBV7-2 to TRBJ2-5; 7 nucleotides match TRBD1. The V segment lost 3 bases and the J segment 4 bases; nucleotides outside the gene matches: 5. CDR1 and CDR2 from the germline V gene are SGHTA and FQGNSA. The CDR3 totals 14 residues. The CDR3 region has the DNA TGTGCCAGCAGCTTTATACAGGGGCGAGAGACCCAGTACTTC. Protein: CASSFIQGRETQYF.

The chain has TRBV5-4 and TRBJ2-3; 7 bases are a match to TRBD2. V was pared by 3 bases and J by 4 bases, with 11 bases of the junction left unmatched. CDR3 length: 16 amino acids. Germline CDR1 reads SGHNT; CDR2 reads YYREEE (reference sequence). The CDR3 loop reads CASSWEGGRAADTQYF. CDR3 sequence (DNA): TGTGCCAGCAGCTGGGAAGGCGGGAGAGCGGCAGATACGCAGTATTTT.

The table lists this clone with a count of one. The chain carries TRBV7-9 and TRBJ1-2; D possibly corresponds to TRBD1 (5 bases). The germline V and J ends were trimmed by 2 bases and 2 bases, with 18 bases remaining between them. The CDR3 consists of 17 residues. In germline, CDR1 is SEHNR, CDR2 FQNEAQ (reference sequence). CDR3 loop: CASSLTSGALSNYGYTF. In DNA, the CDR3 is TGTGCCAGCAGCTTAACCTCTGGGGCATTATCCAACTATGGCTACACCTTC. Full variable domain (rest looked up from reference TRBV7-9 and TRBJ1-2): DTGVSQNPRHKITKRGQNVTFRCDPISEHNRLYWYRQTLGQGPEFLTYFQNEAQLEKSRLLSDRFSAERPKGSFSTLEIQRTEQGDSAMYLCASSLTSGALSNYGYTFGSGTRLTVV.

The rearrangement uses TRBV5-1 and TRBJ1-6, with 7 bases aligning to TRBD1. Germline values: CDR1 SGHRS, CDR2 YFSETQ. This CDR3 has 13 amino acids. V lost 7 bases and J lost 15; bases outside the gene matches: 13. CDR3 residues: CASRGRQGIGLHF. CDR3 coding DNA: TGCGCCAGCCGCGGGCGACAGGGCATCGGCCTCCACTTT.

The rearrangement links TRBV19 to TRBJ1-2; tentatively, D is TRBD1 (6 bases). The germline V gene encodes CDR1 LNHDA and CDR2 SQIVND (reference sequence). CDR3 length equals 16 residues. V was clipped by 4 bases and J by 8 bases, with 23 bases between them. The CDR3 DNA follows: TGTGCCAGTAGTAATACAGGGATAGGGATTTCGGGCGGCTACACCTTC. It encodes CASSNTGIGISGGYTF.

This clone was seen a few times. This chain joins TRBV4-1 and TRBJ2-7; D may be TRBD1 (6 bases). V gave up 4 bases and J gave up 0 bases, with 13 bases separating them. Germline CDR1 reads MGHRA; CDR2 reads YSYEKL. The CDR3 contains 15 residues. In nucleotides, the CDR3 is TGCGCCAGCAGCCCAGGGACATTCTACTCCTACGAGCAGTACTTC. Its translation is CASSPGTFYSYEQYF.

The chain links TRBV5-1 to TRBJ1-4, with 7 bases lining up with TRBD1. Germline V lookup: CDR1 SGHRS, CDR2 YFSETQ. Germline trimming cut 7 bases from V and 6 bases from J; bases unmatched to any gene: 9. CDR3 length equals 14 residues. The CDR3 DNA reads TGCGCCAGCGGACAAGGGGGCGAGGATGAAAAACTGTTTTTT. Encoded protein: CASGQGGEDEKLFF.

The chain has TRBV7-9 and TRBJ1-4, with unresolved D. The germline V and J ends were trimmed by 5 bases and 6 bases, with 16 bases remaining between them. Germline V lookup: CDR1 SEHNR, CDR2 FQNEAQ (reference sequence). The CDR3 loop spans 15 amino acids. The CDR3 here is CASSDRAGGDEKLFF. The DNA for the CDR3 is TGTGCCAGCAGCGACCGGGCGGGTGGGGATGAAAAACTGTTTTTT.

The CDR3 reads CAWMYGGSSYEQYF. The DNA of the CDR3 is TGTGCCTGGATGTATGGTGGGAGCTCCTACGAGCAGTACTTC. This chain connects TRBV30 to TRBJ2-7; D may be TRBD2 (5 bases). V lost 4 bases, J lost 0 bases, and 13 bases lay in between. Germline loops: CDR1 GTSNPN, CDR2 SVGIG (reference sequence). This CDR3 has 14 residues. Combining the CDR3 with reference TRBV30 and TRBJ2-7 gives the whole variable domain SQTIHQWPATLVQPVGSPLSLECTVEGTSNPNLYWYRQAAGRGLQLLFYSVGIGQISSEVPQNLSASRPQDRQFILSSKKLLLSDSGFYLCAWMYGGSSYEQYFGPGTRLTVT.

The J gene is TRBJ2-3, the V gene TRBV9; D is perhaps TRBD1 (6 bases). The V gene lost 0 bases and the J gene lost 2 bases, with 10 bases spanning the gap. Germline V gives CDR1 SGDLS, CDR2 YYNGEE. The CDR3 spans 15 residues. The CDR3 sequence: CASSVATGTTDTQYF. The CDR3 nucleotides are TGTGCCAGCAGCGTAGCTACAGGGACCACAGATACGCAGTATTTT.

This clone was seen a single time. This rearrangement joins TRBV6-1 to TRBJ2-3; D is perhaps TRBD2 (6 bases). Germline values: CDR1 MNHNS, CDR2 SASEGT. Trimming shortened V by 3 bases and J by 0 bases, and 10 bases separated the two germline ends. CDR3 length equals 15 residues. The CDR3 loop is CASSDLGGSTDTQYF. The CDR3 DNA follows: TGTGCCAGCAGTGATCTGGGAGGCAGCACAGATACGCAGTATTTT.

The chain carries TRBV9 and TRBJ1-2; 7 bases align to TRBD1. Germline CDR1 and CDR2: SGDLS and YYNGEE. The V and J ends lost 4 bases and 0 bases, in that order; junction bases with no gene match: 12. CDR3 length: 17 residues. CDR3 sequence: CASSNLGGAGTNYGYTF. Here the CDR3 DNA reads TGTGCCAGCAGCAACTTAGGGGGCGCCGGGACTAACTATGGCTACACCTTC.

The CDR3 nucleotides are TGTGCCAGCAGCTTAGAGGGGACAGTATTAGCTTTCTTT. It specifies CASSLEGTVLAFF. This chain connects TRBV7-2 to TRBJ1-1; 7 bases are shared with TRBD1. The length of the CDR3 is 13 residues. Trimming cost V 1 base and J 10 bases; bases outside gene matches: 6. Per germline, CDR1 SGHTA and CDR2 FQGNSA.

This chain joins TRBV18 and TRBJ1-1; 8 bases fit TRBD1. This CDR3 contains 15 residues. Germline V gene lookup returns CDR1 KGHSH and CDR2 LQKENI. The ends lost 2 bases at V and 4 bases at J; junction bases unmatched: 6. The CDR3 nucleotides read TGTGCCAGCTCACCAGTCCAGGGGGCTATCACTGAAGCTTTCTTT. Amino acids: CASSPVQGAITEAFF.

This clone showed up just a few times. The chain has TRBV10-3 and TRBJ1-2; D ambiguous. The CDR3 covers 15 residues. V was shortened by 4 bases and J by 4 bases, with 16 bases between the two germline ends. Germline CDR1 and CDR2: ENHRY and SYGVKD. The CDR3 reads CAISGVGGDSYGYTF. The CDR3 nucleotides are TGTGCCATCAGTGGAGTCGGCGGGGATAGCTATGGCTACACCTTC.

This rearrangement joins TRBV5-6 to TRBJ1-3; no clear D gene. V dropped 3 bases and J dropped 2 bases, with 12 bases sitting between them. CDR1 and CDR2 (germline): SGHDT, YYEEEE. The CDR3 is made up of 15 amino acids. This CDR3 reads CASSSTVGPGNTIYF. In DNA, the CDR3 is TGTGCCAGCAGCTCAACCGTGGGCCCTGGAAACACCATATATTTT.